This TCR beta chain was found in a study of T cells in Graves' hyperthyroidism and ophthalmopathy. V was clipped by 6 bases and J by 9 bases; unmatched bases: 9. CDR1 and CDR2 (germline): MNHEY, SMNVEV (reference sequence). The CDR3 length is 15 residues. There were TCR beta CDR3 regions amplified from RNA transcripts. The HTBI set primed first-round TCR CDR3 RT-PCR. TCRdb recomputed calls from the multiplex PCR reads with MiXCR, one row per CDR3 protein. The sample yields about 500,000 distinct CDR3 sequences, over 13% seen once. This clonotype was found many times. This clonotype was obtained from a woman younger than 35 with Graves' hyperthyroidism. The chain carries TRBV27 and TRBJ2-1, with 12 bases matching TRBD2. The sequenced material came from blood. The CDR3: CASRPGTSGWGEQFF. The CDR3, as DNA: TGTGCCAGCAGGCCCGGGACTAGCGGGTGGGGTGAGCAGTTCTTC.